Presented here are 9 T cell receptor beta chains from one specimen sequenced in a study of identical twins. TCRdb reanalysed the 5' RACE reads using MiXCR and keeps one entry per CDR3 protein. The sample has 450,000 to 650,000 distinct CDR3 sequences, 12% to 15% seen once. Separately, the same data were catalogued under a study of yellow fever vaccine responses in identical twins.

The sample taken for sequencing was CD4+ T cells sorted from blood. These receptors came from a woman between 18 and 29 years old in good health.

In this sample, this clonotype turned up a few times. The chain recombines TRBV28 with TRBJ2-2; D gene ambiguous. This CDR3 has 11 amino acids. The V gene lost 11 bases and the J gene lost 5 bases, with 9 bases spanning the gap. The germline gives CDR1 MDHEN, CDR2 SYDVKM. CDR3 amino acids: CALDRTGELFF. The CDR3 coding sequence is TGTGCCCTAGATAGGACCGGGGAGCTGTTTTTT. The full variable domain, completed using reference TRBV28 and TRBJ2-2, is DVKVTQSSRYLVKRTGEKVFLECVQDMDHENMFWYRQDPGLGLRLIYFSYDVKMKEKGDIPEGYSVSREKKERFSLILESASTNQTSMYLCALDRTGELFFGEGSRLTVL.

This chain connects TRBV2 to TRBJ2-1, with D uncertain. V dropped 3 bases and J dropped 6 bases, with 9 bases sitting between them. This CDR3 contains 13 residues. From germline, CDR1 is SNHLY and CDR2 FYNNEI. The CDR3, as DNA: TGTGCCAGCAGTGATTGGGCAGTCAATGAGCAGTTCTTC. Its protein is CASSDWAVNEQFF.

In this sample, this clonotype turned up a few times. The rearrangement joins TRBV5-1 to TRBJ2-1; 11 nucleotides align to TRBD2. The germline V gene encodes CDR1 SGHRS and CDR2 YFSETQ. The junction had 5 bases not matched to a gene; V was cut back by 0 bases and J by 0 bases. There are 18 residues in the CDR3. The DNA for the CDR3 is TGCGCCAGCAGCTTGGGACTAGCGGGACAGAGCTCCTACAATGAGCAGTTCTTC. This codes for CASSLGLAGQSSYNEQFF. The full variable domain, its missing parts supplied by reference TRBV5-1 and TRBJ2-1, is KAGVTQTPRYLIKTRGQQVTLSCSPISGHRSVSWYQQTPGQGLQFLFEYFSETQRNKGNFPGRFSGRQFSNSRSEMNVSTLELGDSALYLCASSLGLAGQSSYNEQFFGPGTRLTVL.

The chain employs TRBV6-1 and TRBJ2-1, with TRBD2 matching 10 bases. The CDR3 contains 18 residues. CDR1 and CDR2 (germline): MNHNS, SASEGT. Germline trimming cut 1 base from V and 7 bases from J; bases unmatched to any gene: 13. DNA for the CDR3: TGTGCCAGCAGTGAAGGTGTAACTAGCGGGATCGCCCCAAATGAGCAGTTCTTC. Its protein product is CASSEGVTSGIAPNEQFF.

The V call is TRBV7-8, the J call TRBJ2-1, with unresolved D. This CDR3 region has 16 residues. Germline CDR1 and CDR2: SGHVS and FQNEAQ. The V end lost 5 bases, the J end lost 5 bases, and 19 bases lay between the germline ends. The CDR3 DNA follows: TGTGCCAGCAGCCCCTGGGGTTCCCGTGGTAACAATGAGCAGTTCTTC. Amino acid sequence: CASSPWGSRGNNEQFF.

The table lists this clonotype with many counts. V and J are TRBV28 and TRBJ2-1, with TRBD2 identical over 13 bases. Losses at the gene ends were 6 bases for V and 5 bases for J; bases not matched to a gene: 1. CDR1 and CDR2 (germline): MDHEN, SYDVKM. The CDR3 contains 14 residues. In DNA, the CDR3 is TGTGCCAGCAGACTAGCGGGAGGGCACAATGAGCAGTTCTTC. Protein product: CASRLAGGHNEQFF.

This clonotype was seen more than once but under ten times. The chain joins TRBV10-3 to TRBJ2-1, with D tentatively TRBD1 (5 bases). Germline values: CDR1 ENHRY, CDR2 SYGVKD. The CDR3 is made up of 14 amino acids. V was shortened by 4 bases and J by 8 bases, with 15 bases between the two germline ends. The CDR3 sequence: CAISAGRAPHEQFF. In DNA, the CDR3 is TGTGCCATCAGTGCGGGCAGGGCCCCACATGAGCAGTTCTTC.

The chain has TRBV24-1 and TRBJ2-5, with TRBD1 identical over 8 bases. This CDR3 contains 13 residues. V shed 7 bases and J 2 bases; nucleotides not matched to a gene: 2. Germline assignment: CDR1 KGHDR and CDR2 SFDVKD. CDR3 protein: CATRRTGQETQYF. DNA for the CDR3: TGTGCCACCAGGAGGACAGGGCAAGAGACCCAGTACTTC.

The rearrangement links TRBV6-1 to TRBJ1-1; TRBD1 matches at 7 bases. The CDR3 has 15 residues. Germline V gene lookup returns CDR1 MNHNS and CDR2 SASEGT. After removal of 3 bases from V and 8 bases from J, the junction contained 12 bases not matched to a gene. CDR3 sequence reads: CASSEGQRPAGEAFF. The CDR3 DNA reads as TGTGCCAGCAGTGAGGGACAGAGGCCGGCCGGAGAAGCTTTCTTT.